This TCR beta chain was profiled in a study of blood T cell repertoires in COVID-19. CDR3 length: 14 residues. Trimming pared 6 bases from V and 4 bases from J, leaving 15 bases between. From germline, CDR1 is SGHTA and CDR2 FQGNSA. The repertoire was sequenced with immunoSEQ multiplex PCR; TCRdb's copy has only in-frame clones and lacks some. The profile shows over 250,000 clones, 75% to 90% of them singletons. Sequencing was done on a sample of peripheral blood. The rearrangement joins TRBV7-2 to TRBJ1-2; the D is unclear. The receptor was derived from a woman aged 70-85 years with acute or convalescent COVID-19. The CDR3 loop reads CASRKVSATYGYTF. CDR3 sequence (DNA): TGTGCCAGCAGGAAGGTGTCAGCGACCTATGGCTACACCTTC.